The 8 T cell receptor beta chains reported below all come from one sample, sequenced in a study of blood T cells in healthy people across ages. Combining a sample-barcoded 5' primer with a J-beta primer mix, a second PCR ran for roughly 6 to 11 cycles. In TCRdb, the 5' RACE reads were re-called with MiXCR into one record per CDR3 protein. The sample includes 450,000 to 650,000 distinct CDR3 sequences, approximately 25% of them seen just once. These data are also associated with another study on T cells of mothers and their children.

Sequencing was carried out using blood. These TCRs come from a boy aged 5-17 years in good health.

This chain joins TRBV4-1 and TRBJ2-5, with 10 positions matching TRBD2. The J call may be faulty, since TRBJ2-1 better matches the DNA end. Germline CDR1 and CDR2: MGHRA and YSYEKL. CDR3 size: 16 residues. The CDR3, as DNA: TGCGCCAGCAGCCATACGGGGACTAGCGTAGTCTGGGAGCAGTTCTTC. Amino acids: CASSHTGTSVVWEQFF.

This chain joins TRBV4-3 and TRBJ1-2; the D gene is possibly TRBD1 (5 bases). CDR1 is LGHNA and CDR2 is YSLEER in the germline V gene. V shed 1 base and J shed 2 bases, with 17 bases lying between them. This CDR3 is built from 17 residues. The chain's CDR3 is CASSQVVRGRGNYGYTF. Here the CDR3 DNA reads TGCGCCAGCAGCCAAGTCGTTCGGGGGAGGGGAAACTATGGCTACACCTTC.

This clonotype was counted a few times. The J gene is TRBJ2-1, the V gene TRBV7-2; D is ambiguous. The V gene lost 5 bases and the J gene lost 2 bases, with 4 bases spanning the gap. The CDR3 loop spans 12 amino acids. Per the germline V gene, CDR1 is SGHTA and CDR2 is FQGNSA. CDR3 nucleotides: TGTGCCAGCAGCCGGACCTACAATGAGCAGTTCTTC. Its protein product is CASSRTYNEQFF.

This clonotype was counted a few times. The rearrangement uses TRBV20-1 and TRBJ2-1; 12 bases line up with TRBD2. CDR3 length equals 15 residues. The V gene end was trimmed by 2 bases and the J gene end by 8 bases; junction bases not matched to a gene: 7. The germline V gene has CDR1 DFQATT and CDR2 SNEGSKA (reference sequence). The CDR3 here is CSARLAGGPRYEQFF. CDR3 sequence (DNA): TGCAGTGCTAGACTAGCGGGGGGGCCGAGGTATGAGCAGTTCTTC.

The sample holds a few counts of this clonotype. The chain recombines TRBV27 with TRBJ2-5, with 10 bases aligning to TRBD1. CDR3 length: 14 residues. The V gene end was trimmed by 7 bases and the J gene end by 4 bases; junction bases not matched to a gene: 6. Germline V gene sequence: CDR1 MNHEY, CDR2 SMNVEV (reference sequence). CDR3 DNA sequence: TGTGCCAGCATGCGACAGGGGGCAGGAGAGACCCAGTACTTC. This translates into CASMRQGAGETQYF.

This clonotype has more than one count but fewer than ten. The chain couples TRBV7-3 to TRBJ2-1; D gene unclear. Trimming left V 5 bases short and J 5 bases short, with 10 bases between. The CDR3 is 13 amino acids. Looked up from germline, CDR1 is SGHTA and CDR2 is FQGTGA. The CDR3 sequence is CASSPLGHNEQFF. In DNA, the CDR3 is TGTGCCAGCAGCCCCTTAGGTCACAATGAGCAGTTCTTC.

This sequence joins TRBV19 and TRBJ1-5, with 8 bases fitting TRBD1. The CDR3 runs 13 residues. The germline V gene encodes CDR1 LNHDA and CDR2 SQIVND (reference sequence). V shed 6 bases and J 4 bases; nucleotides not matched to a gene: 2. As DNA, the CDR3 is TGTGCCAGTAGGCGACAGGGGAATCAGCCCCAGCATTTT. Encoded protein: CASRRQGNQPQHF.

The genes are TRBV7-9 and TRBJ2-5, with D tentatively TRBD1 (5 bases). Trimming stripped 0 bases from V and 4 bases from J, with 9 bases between. This CDR3 has 14 amino acids. Per the germline V gene, CDR1 is SEHNR and CDR2 is FQNEAQ (reference sequence). The CDR3 region is CASSLAQGRETQYF. As DNA, the CDR3 is TGTGCCAGCAGCTTAGCGCAGGGAAGAGAGACCCAGTACTTC. Using reference TRBV7-9 and TRBJ2-5 for the parts outside the CDR3, the full variable domain is DTGVSQNPRHKITKRGQNVTFRCDPISEHNRLYWYRQTLGQGPEFLTYFQNEAQLEKSRLLSDRFSAERPKGSFSTLEIQRTEQGDSAMYLCASSLAQGRETQYFGPGTRLLVL.